This record concerns one TCR beta chain sequence. Its antigen is unidentified. This sample was taken from a study of CXCR3-negative and CXCR3-positive naive CD8 T cells. Study background: Sequencing gave roughly 140 million TRB reads overall, about 1.5 +/- 0.3 million per library.

Study-level findings and limits: Comparably high diversity was seen in both naive subsets, and much lower diversity in memory CD8+ cells. Cryopreservation partially decreased CXCR3 expression, and most assays used fresh PBMCs. Hydrophobicity of TRB CDR3s was greater in CXCR3-positive naive cells than in CXCR3-negative naive cells. CXCR3-negative and CXCR3-positive naive cells shared comparable TRBV-TRBJ usage, but memory cells did not.

The method, 5' RACE with UMI labels, was used to prepare the TRB cDNA libraries. TCRdb reanalyzed the 5' RACE reads, giving one entry per CDR3 protein sequence and no DNA. The sample yields nearly 90,000 distinct CDR3 sequences, of which the top ten take up 0.8% to 0.85%. Material: naive CXCR3+ CD8+ T cells from blood. Subset given: CD45RO-CCR7+CD27+CD95- naive CD8+ T cells expressing CXCR3 (TNR3+). The sequence came from a human donor in good health. Some clones in this sample may be carry-over from other donors' samples.

The CDR3: CASSLTPYQETQYF. The chain carries TRBV11-1 and TRBJ2-5. From germline, CDR1 is SGHAT and CDR2 FQDESV (reference sequence). The CDR3 is 14 residues long. Complete variable domain (other parts from reference TRBV11-1 and TRBJ2-5): EAEVAQSPRYKITEKSQAVAFWCDPISGHATLYWYRQILGQGPELLVQFQDESVVDDSQLPKDRFSAERLKGVDSTLKIQPAELGDSAMYLCASSLTPYQETQYFGPGTRLLVL.